The 2 T cell receptor beta chains listed next were all sequenced from one sample in a study of blood T cell repertoires in COVID-19. The table came from immunoSEQ multiplex PCR; TCRdb's copy has only in-frame clones and leaves some out. The data hold approximately 300,000 clones, with around 90% observed a single time. The sample taken for sequencing was peripheral blood. The receptors derive from a woman aged 40 to 50 with COVID-19, enrolled during active disease.

This clone was recorded once. V gene TRBV28 combines with J gene TRBJ2-2; D is undetermined. Germline V gene sequence: CDR1 MDHEN, CDR2 SYDVKM. The V end was cut by 8 bases, the J end by 0 bases, with 10 bases between. The CDR3 runs 14 residues. The CDR3 spells CASLGSPNTGELFF. DNA of the CDR3: TGTGCCAGCTTGGGCAGTCCGAACACCGGGGAGCTGTTTTTT.

This clone was detected once. The V call is TRBV4-3, the J call TRBJ1-3; D is uncertain. The CDR3 length is 15 residues. Germline V gives CDR1 LGHNA, CDR2 YSLEER. V lost 1 base and J 0 bases, leaving 7 bases between the germline ends. In nucleotides, the CDR3 is TGCGCCAGCAGCCAAGGGCAACGCTCTGGAAACACCATATATTTT. This translates into CASSQGQRSGNTIYF.